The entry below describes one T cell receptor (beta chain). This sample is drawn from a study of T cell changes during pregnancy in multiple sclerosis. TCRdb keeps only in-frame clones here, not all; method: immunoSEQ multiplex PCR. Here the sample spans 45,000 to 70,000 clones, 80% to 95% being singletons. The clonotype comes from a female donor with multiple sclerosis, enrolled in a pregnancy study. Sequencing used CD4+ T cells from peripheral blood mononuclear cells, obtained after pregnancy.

The DNA of the CDR3 is TGTGCCTGGAGTGCCAGCGGGGGTTCCACCGGGGAGCTGTTTTTT. Protein product: CAWSASGGSTGELFF. The V gene is TRBV30, the J gene TRBJ2-2, with 8 bases aligning to TRBD2. Germline V gene data show CDR1 as GTSNPN and CDR2 as SVGIG (reference sequence). V gave up 1 base and J gave up 4 bases; unmatched junction bases: 5. This CDR3 is 15 amino acids long. Full variable domain (outside the CDR3, taken from reference TRBV30 and TRBJ2-2): SQTIHQWPATLVQPVGSPLSLECTVEGTSNPNLYWYRQAAGRGLQLLFYSVGIGQISSEVPQNLSASRPQDRQFILSSKKLLLSDSGFYLCAWSASGGSTGELFFGEGSRLTVL.